This T cell receptor beta chain was sequenced during a study of T cell responses to AZD1222 COVID-19 vaccine. Study-wide results and limits: White British donors predominated, females outnumbered males, and clonal diversity was possibly underestimated.

In the case of this clone: Its matching antigen is unknown.

Profiling relied on immunoSEQ multiplex PCR, and the TCRdb table lists in-frame clones only, not all of them. The sample records about 150,000 clones, around 85% being singletons. The germline V gene encodes CDR1 SGHAT and CDR2 FQNNGV. The CDR3 consists of 15 residues. Trimming removed 6 bases from V and 0 bases from J; junction bases left unmatched: 3. The receptor comes from an adult who had recovered from COVID-19. The sequencing here drew on peripheral blood, taken after recovery from COVID-19. This rearrangement joins TRBV11-2 to TRBJ2-4, with 9 positions matching TRBD1. CDR3 sequence (DNA): TGTGCCAGCAGATCGGGACAGGGAGCCAAAAACATTCAGTACTTC. Protein: CASRSGQGAKNIQYF.